These 25 T cell receptor beta chains were all obtained from the same sample, sequenced in a study of blood T cell repertoires in COVID-19. The data were produced by immunoSEQ multiplex PCR, yet TCRdb's version contains in-frame clones alone and is incomplete. The profile shows 210,000 or so clones, about nine tenths of them singletons. Sample: peripheral blood. These receptors all stem from a young man with COVID-19, enrolled during active disease.

V usage is TRBV6-1 and J usage is TRBJ1-5; 10 bases agree with TRBD1. The J segment lost 5 bases and the V segment lost 5 bases, leaving 6 bases of the junction unmatched. The CDR3 loop spans 15 amino acids. Germline values: CDR1 MNHNS, CDR2 SASEGT. CDR3 DNA sequence: TGTGCCAGCAGTTCCGGGACAGGGGTTGATCAGCCCCAGCATTTT. Translating gives CASSSGTGVDQPQHF.

The sample holds a few counts of this clone. The V gene is TRBV10-2, the J gene TRBJ2-2, with 9 nucleotides matching TRBD2. V shed 5 bases, J shed 6 bases, and the junction held 7 bases outside the gene matches. The length of the CDR3 is 15 residues. Germline V gene lookup returns CDR1 WSHSY and CDR2 SAAADI. This CDR3 reads CASSSSGGLAGELFF. The CDR3 coding sequence is TGCGCCAGCAGTTCGAGCGGGGGGTTAGCCGGGGAGCTGTTTTTT.

This chain connects TRBV6-4 to TRBJ2-1; 7 nucleotides align to TRBD2. Germline CDR1 is MRHNA and CDR2 is SNTAGT. J was trimmed by 7 bases and V by 5 bases; bases with no gene match: 11. The CDR3 covers 15 residues. The CDR3 DNA follows: TGTGCCAGCAGTCCCAGTTGGGGGGGGAGGAATGAGCAGTTCTTC. This encodes CASSPSWGGRNEQFF.

The chain joins TRBV19 to TRBJ1-5, with D possibly being TRBD1 (6 bases). The germline gives CDR1 LNHDA, CDR2 SQIVND (reference sequence). V was pared by 10 bases and J by 6 bases, with 22 bases between. The CDR3 contains 15 residues. This CDR3 reads CATRGGMLSGQPQHF. The CDR3, as DNA: TGTGCCACTAGGGGGGGGATGTTGAGCGGTCAGCCCCAGCATTTT.

The chain uses TRBV7-3 and TRBJ2-1; TRBD2 might be the D (6 bases). Germline CDR1 reads SGHTA; CDR2 reads FQGTGA. The CDR3 extends over 12 amino acids. Trimming shortened V by 4 bases and J by 9 bases, and 10 bases separated the two germline ends. The CDR3 loop is CASSSPGGEQFF. The DNA for the CDR3 is TGTGCCAGCAGCTCCCCCGGGGGTGAGCAGTTCTTC.

This chain links TRBV12-3 or TRBV12-4 with TRBJ1-2; D is perhaps TRBD1 (6 bases). The CDR3 totals 13 residues. V shed 3 bases and J shed 4 bases, with 9 bases lying between them. The CDR3 loop reads CASSLYRAYGYTF. The CDR3 DNA is TGTGCCAGCAGTTTGTACAGGGCCTATGGCTACACCTTC.

The chain uses TRBV27 and TRBJ2-5; 10 nucleotides align to TRBD2. The germline CDR1 and CDR2 sequences are MNHEY and SMNVEV (reference sequence). The CDR3 loop spans 18 amino acids. V trimming: 5 bases; J trimming: 2 bases; junction bases outside the gene matches: 14. The CDR3 DNA is TGTGCCAGCAGTGCACGAGGGGGTGGGACTAGCGTTCAAGAGACCCAGTACTTC. Translation gives CASSARGGGTSVQETQYF.

This clone has only one observation. This chain joins TRBV6-5 and TRBJ1-6, with TRBD1 matching 9 bases. V was pared by 8 bases and J by 10 bases, with 9 bases of the junction left unmatched. Germline CDR1 is MNHEY and CDR2 is SVGAGI. This CDR3 comprises 14 residues. In DNA, the CDR3 is TGTGCCAGCTGCCATCGGGACAGGGTGTCACCCCTCCACTTT. It encodes CASCHRDRVSPLHF.

This rearrangement joins TRBV9 to TRBJ1-1, with unresolved D. The CDR3 spans 15 residues. The V gene lost 6 bases and the J gene lost 4 bases, with 19 bases spanning the gap. From germline, CDR1 is SGDLS and CDR2 YYNGEE. The CDR3 DNA is TGTGCCAGCACCAATATTGCCGGGTTGGCCACTGAAGCTTTCTTT. Translating it yields CASTNIAGLATEAFF.

The chain joins TRBV2 to TRBJ1-1; no clear D. Germline V CDR1 and CDR2: SNHLY, FYNNEI. The CDR3 consists of 9 residues. Between the trimmed V and J ends, which lost 4 bases and 8 bases, there was a span of 2 bases. The CDR3 loop reads CASSVEAFF. Here the CDR3 DNA reads TGTGCCAGCAGTGTAGAAGCTTTCTTT.

The CDR3 sequence: CASSPTFGQISYEQYF. The DNA of the CDR3 is TGTGCCAGCAGCCCCACATTTGGACAGATCTCCTACGAGCAGTACTTC. The J gene is TRBJ2-7, the V gene TRBV7-9, with D possibly being TRBD1 (6 bases). Trimming left V 5 bases short and J 0 bases short, with 17 bases between. The CDR3 runs 16 residues. CDR1 SEHNR and CDR2 FQNEAQ come from the germline V gene (reference sequence).

V is TRBV3-1 (or the pseudogene TRBV3-2) and J is TRBJ1-1; 7 bases map to TRBD1. V was clipped by 0 bases and J by 1 base; unmatched bases: 5. This CDR3 is 16 amino acids long. Germline CDR1 reads LGHDT; CDR2 reads YNNKEL (reference sequence). CDR3 amino acids: CASSQEDDRANTEAFF. The CDR3, as DNA: TGTGCCAGCAGCCAAGAAGATGACAGGGCGAACACTGAAGCTTTCTTT.

The rearrangement joins TRBV19 to TRBJ1-1, with D unclear. The CDR3 runs 13 residues. The V and J ends lost 3 bases and 1 base respectively, with 6 bases between them. The germline V gene has CDR1 LNHDA and CDR2 SQIVND (reference sequence). The CDR3 region has the DNA TGTGCCAGTAGTATTCTCCGGAACACTGAAGCTTTCTTT. This gives the protein CASSILRNTEAFF.

This chain links TRBV3-1 (or the pseudogene TRBV3-2) with TRBJ1-2; D is possibly TRBD1 (5 bases). The CDR3 loop spans 14 amino acids. Trimming shortened V by 1 base and J by 7 bases, and 13 bases separated the two germline ends. Germline CDR1 LGHDT, CDR2 YNNKEL (reference sequence). CDR3 in DNA: TGTGCCAGCAGCCAAGTCGCAGGGAATGGTGGCTACACCTTC. Translating it yields CASSQVAGNGGYTF.

The V call is TRBV29-1, the J call TRBJ1-1; 9 nucleotides agree with TRBD1. From germline, CDR1 is SQVTM and CDR2 ANQGSEA. The V gene end was trimmed by 5 bases and the J gene end by 1 base; junction bases not matched to a gene: 5. The CDR3 has 14 amino acids. The CDR3 region is CSVNPQGANTEAFF. The CDR3 DNA reads TGCAGCGTTAATCCACAGGGGGCGAACACTGAAGCTTTCTTT.

The CDR3 is CASSSRPLAGISGANVLTF. The CDR3 DNA is TGTGCCAGCAGCTCCCGACCACTAGCGGGGATCTCTGGGGCCAACGTCCTGACTTTC. The chain carries TRBV7-2 and TRBJ2-6; 10 bases map to TRBD2. V gave up 4 bases and J gave up 0 bases; unmatched junction bases: 9. The CDR3 runs 19 residues. Per the germline V gene, CDR1 is SGHTA and CDR2 is FQGNSA. Full variable domain (remainder filled in from reference TRBV7-2 and TRBJ2-6): GAGVSQSPSNKVTEKGKDVELRCDPISGHTALYWYRQSLGQGLEFLIYFQGNSAPDKSGLPSDRFSAERTGGSVSTLTIQRTQQEDSAVYLCASSSRPLAGISGANVLTFGAGSRLTVL.

The rearrangement links TRBV7-2 to TRBJ2-1; D is ambiguous. This CDR3 is built from 12 residues. Per the germline V gene, CDR1 is SGHTA and CDR2 is FQGNSA. V dropped 0 bases and J dropped 6 bases, with 3 bases sitting between them. The CDR3 bases are TGTGCCAGCAGCTTAGCGGCCAATGAGCAGTTCTTC. It is translated as CASSLAANEQFF.

V usage is TRBV28 and J usage is TRBJ1-1, with 8 bases aligning to TRBD1. This CDR3 is built from 14 residues. CDR1 and CDR2 (germline): MDHEN, SYDVKM. The V gene end was trimmed by 6 bases and the J gene end by 6 bases; junction bases not matched to a gene: 9. The CDR3, as DNA: TGTGCCAGCAGGGACGGACAGGGAGGCCCTGAAGCTTTCTTT. Amino acids: CASRDGQGGPEAFF. Full variable domain (outside the CDR3, taken from reference TRBV28 and TRBJ1-1): DVKVTQSSRYLVKRTGEKVFLECVQDMDHENMFWYRQDPGLGLRLIYFSYDVKMKEKGDIPEGYSVSREKKERFSLILESASTNQTSMYLCASRDGQGGPEAFFGQGTRLTVV.

This rearrangement joins TRBV23-1 to TRBJ1-2; perhaps TRBD1 as D (5 bases). TRBV23-1 is an open reading frame, and its role is uncertain. The V end lost 5 bases, the J end lost 1 base, and 8 bases lay between the germline ends. The CDR3 runs 13 residues. The CDR3 nucleotides read TGCGCCAGCAGTAGTCAGGGTAACTATGGCTACACCTTC. It is translated as CASSSQGNYGYTF.

This chain links TRBV7-9 with TRBJ1-1, with D perhaps matching TRBD1 (6 bases). Germline V CDR1 and CDR2: SEHNR, FQNEAQ (reference sequence). The length of the CDR3 is 15 residues. Trimming took off 5 bases at V and 1 base at J, with 14 bases between the two ends. The CDR3 sequence is CASSPVLRGNTEAFF. For the CDR3, the DNA is TGTGCCAGCAGCCCCGTCCTCAGGGGGAACACTGAAGCTTTCTTT. The full variable domain, rest sourced from reference TRBV7-9 and TRBJ1-1, is DTGVSQNPRHKITKRGQNVTFRCDPISEHNRLYWYRQTLGQGPEFLTYFQNEAQLEKSRLLSDRFSAERPKGSFSTLEIQRTEQGDSAMYLCASSPVLRGNTEAFFGQGTRLTVV.

This chain joins TRBV24-1 and TRBJ2-1; the match to TRBD2 covers 8 bases. Germline V gene lookup returns CDR1 KGHDR and CDR2 SFDVKD. This CDR3 region has 16 residues. V dropped 3 bases and J dropped 8; count of bases not matched to a gene: 11. DNA for the CDR3: TGTGCCACCAGTGATACACCGGGACTAGGGGATCATGAGCAGTTCTTC. As protein: CATSDTPGLGDHEQFF.

Note on this clone: The same CDR3 can be traced to other DNA sequences in this sample. The J gene is TRBJ1-5, the V gene TRBV18; TRBD1 matches 10 bases. V dropped 2 bases and J dropped 2; count of bases not matched to a gene: 3. The CDR3 has 16 residues. Germline V gene sequence: CDR1 KGHSH, CDR2 LQKENI. CDR3: CASSPTGTGGNQPQHF. The CDR3 coding sequence is TGTGCCAGCTCACCAACCGGGACAGGGGGCAATCAGCCCCAGCATTTT.

CDR3 nucleotide sequence: TGTGCCAGTGGGGACAGTACCTCCTACAATGAGCAGTTCTTC. Translation: CASGDSTSYNEQFF. This rearrangement joins TRBV19 to TRBJ2-1, with 7 bases identical to TRBD1. V shed 8 bases, J shed 0 bases, and the junction held 4 bases outside the gene matches. This CDR3 comprises 14 residues. Germline V CDR1 and CDR2: LNHDA, SQIVND (reference sequence).

This chain connects TRBV7-8 to TRBJ1-5; D is ambiguous. The CDR3 is made up of 14 amino acids. Deletions cut 2 bases from V and 2 bases from J, with 7 bases between. Per germline, CDR1 SGHVS and CDR2 FQNEAQ. As DNA, the CDR3 is TGTGCCAGCAGCTTAAGTGAGGGCAATCAGCCCCAGCATTTT. Amino acid sequence: CASSLSEGNQPQHF.

The rearrangement links TRBV6-5 to TRBJ1-1, with D hard to call. Deletions cut 0 bases from V and 5 bases from J, with 13 bases between. Germline V gives CDR1 MNHEY, CDR2 SVGAGI. The CDR3 consists of 15 residues. In nucleotides, the CDR3 is TGTGCCAGCAGTTACTCTAAGAGGGAGGTTACTGAAGCTTTCTTT. This encodes CASSYSKREVTEAFF.